The clone carrying this TCR beta chain was observed once. Its antigen is currently unknown. The germline gives CDR1 SGHRS, CDR2 YFSETQ. This CDR3 spans 16 amino acids. With 6 bases removed from V and 4 bases from J, the gap between germline ends came to 20 bases. The sample belongs to a study of immune cell composition in non-small cell lung cancer. TCRdb's table, derived via immunoSEQ multiplex PCR, lists solely in-frame clones and lacks some. This repertoire shows some 1,800 clones, around 86% found once; its top ten account for roughly 23%. Normal lung was taken at the farthest possible site, at least 3 cm from tumour. Template was genomic DNA from frozen, unsorted single-cell suspensions. General study findings and limits: Tumour-associated clones >0.5% occurred in 25% to 35% of adenocarcinomas, 75% of squamous. TIL tumour reactivity correlated with maximal tumour-associated clone frequency in adenocarcinoma.

Sequenced material: non-adjacent lung tissue. This rearrangement joins TRBV5-1 to TRBJ2-1, with D perhaps TRBD2 (7 bases). This receptor was taken from a human donor with non-small cell lung cancer. The CDR3 here is CASKGEGTRLYNEQFF. The CDR3 DNA reads TGCGCCAGCAAGGGGGAGGGAACCCGACTTTACAATGAGCAGTTCTTC.